A single sample gave rise to the 11 T cell receptor beta chains below, sequenced in a study of T cell changes during pregnancy in multiple sclerosis. Assay used: immunoSEQ multiplex PCR; TCRdb lists only in-frame clones, some missing. The sample includes about 100,000 clones, about nine tenths of them seen just once. This specimen was peripheral blood, taken after pregnancy. These receptors came from a female donor with multiple sclerosis, enrolled in a pregnancy study.

The chain joins TRBV5-8 to TRBJ2-1, with TRBD2 as a possible D gene (7 bases). The germline V and J ends were trimmed by 1 base and 3 bases, with 11 bases remaining between them. The CDR3 has 15 amino acids. In germline, CDR1 is SGHTS, CDR2 YDEGEE. This CDR3 is CASSLSGGYYNEQFF. The CDR3 DNA follows: TGTGCCAGCAGCTTGTCGGGGGGCTACTACAATGAGCAGTTCTTC. The full variable domain, its missing parts supplied by reference TRBV5-8 and TRBJ2-1, is EAGVTQSPTHLIKTRGQQATLRCSPISGHTSVYWYQQALGLGLQFLLWYDEGEERNRGNFPPRFSGRQFPNYSSELNVNALELEDSALYLCASSLSGGYYNEQFFGPGTRLTVL.

V is TRBV13 and J is TRBJ2-3, with D possibly TRBD1 on 5 matching bases. This CDR3 has 17 amino acids. Germline loops: CDR1 PRHDT, CDR2 FYEKMQ (reference sequence). Trimming shortened V by 5 bases and J by 4 bases, and 22 bases separated the two germline ends. CDR3 nucleotide sequence: TGTGCCAGCAGCGAGACCGCGAGACAGCTTCTCGCAGATACGCAGTATTTT. As protein: CASSETARQLLADTQYF.

This chain joins TRBV19 and TRBJ2-2, with D unresolved. Trimming shortened V by 1 base and J by 0 bases, and 9 bases separated the two germline ends. Germline V gives CDR1 LNHDA, CDR2 SQIVND (reference sequence). The CDR3 runs to 16 residues. CDR3 coding DNA: TGTGCCAGTAGTATAGGGGCAGTAACGAACACCGGGGAGCTGTTTTTT. Protein sequence: CASSIGAVTNTGELFF.

V is TRBV9 and J is TRBJ2-5; D gene ambiguous. The V and J ends lost 1 base and 5 bases respectively, with 6 bases between them. The length of the CDR3 is 12 residues. Germline V gene lookup returns CDR1 SGDLS and CDR2 YYNGEE. For the CDR3, the DNA is TGTGCCAGCAGCGTATCCGGGGAGACCCAGTACTTC. It codes for CASSVSGETQYF.

The chain carries TRBV6-5 and TRBJ1-2; 8 nucleotides match TRBD1. V was clipped by 7 bases and J by 7 bases; unmatched bases: 8. Germline CDR1 MNHEY, CDR2 SVGAGI. This CDR3 is 13 amino acids long. The CDR3 bases are TGTGCCAGCACCCGAGCAGGGGGCTTTGGCTACACCTTC. Protein: CASTRAGGFGYTF.

The genes are TRBV6-1 and TRBJ2-7, with TRBD1 matching 10 bases. V was pared by 4 bases and J by 4 bases, with 7 bases of the junction left unmatched. CDR3 size: 15 residues. Germline V gene data show CDR1 as MNHNS and CDR2 as SASEGT. CDR3 DNA: TGTGCCAGCAGTGTGAGAGGGGACAGGGGTTACGAGCAGTACTTC. Translation: CASSVRGDRGYEQYF.

The chain has TRBV15 and TRBJ1-1, with D tentatively TRBD1 (6 bases). CDR1 and CDR2 from the germline V gene are LNHNV and YYDKDF (reference sequence). Trimming removed 0 bases from V and 5 bases from J, with 10 bases in between. CDR3 length equals 14 residues. This chain's CDR3 is CATSRERTETEAFF. The CDR3 DNA reads TGTGCCACCAGCAGAGAACGGACAGAAACTGAAGCTTTCTTT.

This chain connects TRBV9 to TRBJ2-1; TRBD2 might be the D (5 bases). Trimming took 3 bases from V and 2 from J, leaving 12 bases between them. In germline, CDR1 is SGDLS, CDR2 YYNGEE. The CDR3 extends over 15 amino acids. The CDR3 DNA reads TGTGCCAGCAGCGGTCGAGGGCCAACCTACAATGAGCAGTTCTTC. It codes for CASSGRGPTYNEQFF.

This clone has a single count. CDR3 bases: TGCGCCAGCAGCTCAGGCCGTTCTGGCTCCGACACCTTC. Its protein product is CASSSGRSGSDTF. The chain is built from TRBV5-1 and TRBJ1-2; D gene ambiguous. The V and J ends lost 3 bases and 12 bases respectively, with 18 bases between them. Germline V gene data show CDR1 as SGHRS and CDR2 as YFSETQ. The CDR3 contains 13 residues.

This clone has only one observation. The rearrangement joins TRBV27 to TRBJ2-2; weak D call: TRBD1 (6 bases). The CDR3 is 13 residues long. With 10 bases removed from V and 0 bases from J, the gap between germline ends came to 9 bases. Germline assignment: CDR1 MNHEY and CDR2 SMNVEV (reference sequence). CDR3 nucleotide sequence: TGTGCCACGGGACATGCGAACACCGGGGAGCTGTTTTTT. Protein product: CATGHANTGELFF.

This chain joins TRBV7-6 and TRBJ2-3, with D perhaps matching TRBD2 (5 bases). V was trimmed by 5 bases and J by 0 bases, leaving 15 bases between them. Looked up from germline, CDR1 is SGHVS and CDR2 is FNYEAQ. The CDR3 runs 16 residues. The CDR3 nucleotides read TGTGCCAGCAGCCCCCTGGGCGGCGGGAGCACAGATACGCAGTATTTT. Translation gives CASSPLGGGSTDTQYF.